What follows is one TCR beta chain and its context. Its antigen remains unidentified. The CDR3 sequence is 11 residues long. The V end lost 5 bases, the J end lost 6 bases, and 8 bases lay between the germline ends. Germline CDR1 and CDR2: MNHEY and SVGAGI. Measured with immunoSEQ multiplex PCR; TCRdb has only the in-frame clones, and not every one. Altogether fewer than 1.4 million clones are present, approximately 80% being singletons, with the ten largest covering 0.5% to 0.65%. The data were taken from a study of shared clonotypes between healthy human individuals. Study as a whole: The plates for each donor numbered three CD4 naive, three CD4 memory, two CD8 naive and one CD8 memory.

Study observations and caveats: Apart from blood, nothing was sampled; tissue repertoires likely differ. Non-shared clonotypes had lower generation probabilities than those shared by all four donors.

This clonotype was obtained from a man aged 18 to 29 in good health. Some clones in this sample may be carry-over from other donors' samples. The sequencing input was memory CD4+ T cells from PBMCs. This sample's subset: CD45RA-negative fraction. J is TRBJ2-7 and V is TRBV6-5; no firm D call. The CDR3, as DNA: TGTGCCAGCAGTCCGAGGAGCGAGCAGTACTTC. Encoded protein: CASSPRSEQYF.